A single sample is the source of the 8 T cell receptor beta chains below, sequenced in a study of cytomegalovirus exposure and HLA in healthy donors (dated by TCRdb to 2017 to 2019). Libraries were made using the immunoSEQ multiplex PCR assay. The multiplex PCR relied on a mix of 60 forward primers for TCR Vbeta segments and 13 reverse primers for TCR Jbeta segments. TCRdb's version of the immuneACCESS table is confined to in-frame rearrangements and falls short of the full clone set. An unresolved V gene accounts for under half of the shortfall where checked; the remainder is of unknown origin. This sample holds fewer than 110,000 clones; about 84% were observed only once. Of the sample, around 2% is held by the ten largest clones. Sequenced: PBMCs. These receptors came from a man between 25 and 39 years old in good health and CMV-seronegative.

The chain joins TRBV25-1 to TRBJ2-1, with 7 bases that match TRBD1. Germline CDR1 MGHDK, CDR2 SYGVNS. The CDR3 is 15 residues long. The ends lost 4 bases at V and 5 bases at J; junction bases unmatched: 8. The CDR3 spells CASSVREGTDNEQFF. DNA of the CDR3: TGTGCCAGCAGTGTCAGAGAAGGGACAGACAATGAGCAGTTCTTC.

The DNA for the CDR3 is TGTGCCTGGGTACCTTTGGGACAGGGGGCGCGAGGCTACACCTTC. It specifies CAWVPLGQGARGYTF. This chain joins TRBV30 and TRBJ1-2; 12 bases are a match to TRBD1. Germline CDR1 is GTSNPN and CDR2 is SVGIG (reference sequence). J was trimmed by 8 bases and V by 5 bases; bases with no gene match: 12. The CDR3 consists of 15 residues.

This sequence joins TRBV5-1 and TRBJ2-2; 11 bases are shared with TRBD1. Germline-derived CDR1 and CDR2 are SGHRS and YFSETQ. V shed 4 bases and J 4 bases; nucleotides not matched to a gene: 3. CDR3 length equals 15 residues. The CDR3 protein is CASSGGQGVTGELFF. The DNA for the CDR3 is TGCGCCAGCAGCGGGGGACAGGGGGTCACCGGGGAGCTGTTTTTT.

The V gene is TRBV29-1, the J gene TRBJ1-1; no clear D. The germline V gene encodes CDR1 SQVTM and CDR2 ANQGSEA. V shed 4 bases and J shed 0 bases, with 6 bases lying between them. The CDR3 extends over 12 amino acids. CDR3 sequence: CSVGTLNTEAFF. DNA for the CDR3: TGCAGCGTTGGTACACTGAACACTGAAGCTTTCTTT. The entire variable domain, with the rest obtained from reference TRBV29-1 and TRBJ1-1, is as follows: SAVISQKPSRDICQRGTSLTIQCQVDSQVTMMFWYRQQPGQSLTLIATANQGSEATYESGFVIDKFPISRPNLTFSTLTVSNMSPEDSSIYLCSVGTLNTEAFFGQGTRLTVV.

V usage is TRBV4-1 and J usage is TRBJ1-4; D is perhaps TRBD1 (6 bases). V lost 1 base to trimming and J lost 3 bases, with 15 bases between them. Germline loops: CDR1 MGHRA, CDR2 YSYEKL. The CDR3 covers 17 residues. Written as DNA, the CDR3 is TGCGCCAGCAGCCAAGGGCGGGGGGCAAAGGCTAATGAAAAACTGTTTTTT. It specifies CASSQGRGAKANEKLFF.

This clone showed up just a few times. This chain connects TRBV19 to TRBJ1-2; the D gene is possibly TRBD1 (6 bases). The ends were cut back, 5 bases at V and 0 bases at J, with 10 bases in the middle. There are 14 residues in the CDR3. In germline, CDR1 is LNHDA, CDR2 SQIVND (reference sequence). The CDR3 loop reads CASSPDRTNYGYTF. The CDR3 coding sequence is TGTGCCAGTAGTCCAGACAGGACTAACTATGGCTACACCTTC.

CDR3 sequence (DNA): TGTGCCAGCAGCTTCGAGGGTCCCTACGAGCAGTACTTC. Protein: CASSFEGPYEQYF. The chain carries TRBV11-1 and TRBJ2-7; D might be TRBD2 (5 bases). The CDR3 is made up of 13 amino acids. Per the germline V gene, CDR1 is SGHAT and CDR2 is FQDESV (reference sequence). V lost 3 bases to trimming and J lost 2 bases, with 8 bases between them.

This clone appeared once. The CDR3 loop is CASSPPQGANSPLHF. DNA of the CDR3: TGTGCCAGCTCACCCCCGCAGGGGGCTAATTCACCCCTCCACTTT. The gene calls are TRBV18 and TRBJ1-6; 8 bases align to TRBD1. CDR1 and CDR2 (germline): KGHSH, LQKENI. V lost 3 bases, J lost 6 bases, and 4 bases stayed unmatched. This CDR3 comprises 15 residues.